This T cell receptor beta chain is drawn from a study of tumor and adjacent non-tumor tissue in lung cancer. In the study overall: On average, productive TCRbeta reads reached about 4.4 million per sample. Study results and caveats: TCR diversity was significantly greater in tumor than normal lung tissue.

Remarks on this clonotype: Its antigen is currently unknown. An end of the junction does not agree with germline; a read error may underlie this.

The CDR3 is made up of 14 amino acids. Germline V lookup: CDR1 SGHAT, CDR2 FQDESV (reference sequence). This sample's RNA came from whole unsorted tissue. A modified ARM-PCR protocol with three rounds of nested PCR amplified TCRbeta. TCRdb reprocessed the multiplex PCR reads via MiXCR and lists one record per CDR3 protein. Of about 81,000 distinct CDR3 sequences in the sample, approximately 77% were seen once. The TCR was taken from a middle-aged woman with non-small cell lung cancer. This chain connects TRBV11-1 to TRBJ1-6, with TRBD1 matching over 7 bases. Specimen: lung tumor tissue. CDR3: CASSSRQGNSPLQF. The CDR3 DNA sequence: TGTGCCAGTAGCTCAAGACAGGGAAATTCACCCCTCCAGTTC.